The 21 T cell receptor beta chains below were found in one sample sequenced in a study of T cell responses to AZD1222 COVID-19 vaccine. Using immunoSEQ multiplex PCR, the repertoire was profiled, and TCRdb retains in-frame clones only, with some absent. The sample shows fewer than 200,000 clones, more than 90% of them seen only once. Sequenced material: peripheral blood, taken on day 0 of AZD1222 vaccination. These receptors all stem from an adult in good health.

The chain has TRBV10-1 and TRBJ2-7, with TRBD1 identical over 9 bases. The ends lost 3 bases at V and 7 bases at J; junction bases unmatched: 7. Germline lookup yields CDR1 WNHNN and CDR2 SYGVQD (reference sequence). This CDR3 contains 14 residues. CDR3 sequence (DNA): TGCGCCAGCAGTGACCGGACAGGGGTCGGGGAGCAGTACTTC. Amino acid sequence: CASSDRTGVGEQYF.

The genes are TRBV18 and TRBJ1-1, with D maybe TRBD1 (6 bases). Trimming left V 3 bases short and J 4 bases short, with 18 bases between. The CDR3 runs 16 residues. Per germline, CDR1 KGHSH and CDR2 LQKENI. The CDR3 sequence is CASSPLQGKGITEAFF. CDR3 sequence (DNA): TGTGCCAGCTCACCCTTACAGGGAAAGGGGATCACTGAAGCTTTCTTT. The full variable domain, rest sourced from reference TRBV18 and TRBJ1-1, is NAGVMQNPRHLVRRRGQEARLRCSPMKGHSHVYWYRQLPEEGLKFMVYLQKENIIDESGMPKERFSAEFPKEGPSILRIQQVVRGDSAAYFCASSPLQGKGITEAFFGQGTRLTVV.

This chain joins TRBV5-5 and TRBJ2-6, with D unclear. V lost 0 bases to trimming and J lost 1 base, with 5 bases between them. The V gene's germline CDR1 is SGHKS and CDR2 YYEKEE (reference sequence). The CDR3 spans 15 residues. CDR3 nucleotide sequence: TGTGCCAGCAGCTTGGCTCCTTCTGGGGCCAACGTCCTGACTTTC. Protein: CASSLAPSGANVLTF.

The chain recombines TRBV4-1 with TRBJ1-6; 8 bases line up with TRBD1. Trimming cost V 1 base and J 4 bases; bases outside gene matches: 0. This CDR3 is built from 15 residues. The germline CDR1 and CDR2 sequences are MGHRA and YSYEKL. The CDR3 is CASSQGQGYNSPLHF. CDR3 DNA: TGCGCCAGCAGCCAAGGACAGGGGTATAATTCACCCCTCCACTTT.

The gene calls are TRBV4-3 and TRBJ2-7, with D uncertain. The germline V gene has CDR1 LGHNA and CDR2 YSLEER. The CDR3 loop spans 13 amino acids. The V end lost 11 bases, the J end lost 3 bases, and 17 bases lay between the germline ends. CDR3 in DNA: TGCGCCGCAGCGCCCTCTTCGGGCTACGAGCAGTACTTC. Translating it yields CAAAPSSGYEQYF.

V and J are TRBV5-1 and TRBJ1-4; tentative D call: TRBD1 (5 bases). CDR3 length: 15 amino acids. Germline V lookup: CDR1 SGHRS, CDR2 YFSETQ. Trimming removed 0 bases from V and 7 bases from J, with 13 bases in between. This chain's CDR3 is CASSLEGRESEKLFF. As DNA, the CDR3 is TGCGCCAGCAGCTTGGAAGGCAGGGAGAGTGAAAAACTGTTTTTT.

The gene calls are TRBV27 and TRBJ2-1; 10 bases are a match to TRBD2. In germline, CDR1 is MNHEY, CDR2 SMNVEV (reference sequence). The V gene end was trimmed by 7 bases and the J gene end by 7 bases; junction bases not matched to a gene: 7. The CDR3 sequence is 14 residues long. CDR3 sequence reads: CASTLAGVRNEQFF. The CDR3 DNA reads as TGTGCCAGCACTCTAGCGGGGGTGAGAAATGAGCAGTTCTTC.

CDR3 coding DNA: TGTGCCAGCAGCCCCGAAGACTTTGGGCTCGAGCAGTACTTC. Translation gives CASSPEDFGLEQYF. The chain uses TRBV5-8 and TRBJ2-7; the D is unclear. CDR1 is SGHTS and CDR2 is YDEGEE in the germline V gene. The V end was cut by 4 bases, the J end by 6 bases, with 17 bases between. This CDR3 region has 14 residues.

This clone was counted a few times. The genes are TRBV5-4 and TRBJ2-7; 9 nucleotides line up with TRBD2. Unmatched junction bases numbered 17, after V lost 4 bases and J lost 9 bases. CDR3 length: 16 amino acids. Germline assignment: CDR1 SGHNT and CDR2 YYREEE (reference sequence). The CDR3 here is CASSPGGRAGSTAQYF. The DNA for the CDR3 is TGTGCCAGCAGCCCCGGCGGGAGGGCCGGTTCTACGGCGCAGTACTTC.

The chain recombines TRBV10-3 with TRBJ1-5, with TRBD1 identical over 9 bases. V trimming: 6 bases; J trimming: 0 bases; junction bases outside the gene matches: 9. The CDR3 loop spans 17 amino acids. Germline V gene lookup returns CDR1 ENHRY and CDR2 SYGVKD. The DNA of the CDR3 is TGTGCCATCAGCGCGGGACAGGGTCGCTATAGCAATCAGCCCCAGCATTTT. Translation: CAISAGQGRYSNQPQHF.

About this clone itself: The same CDR3 arises from other DNA sequences in this sample as well. This chain connects TRBV18 to TRBJ1-1; TRBD1 is a possible D gene (5 bases). V was shortened by 3 bases and J by 1 base, with 6 bases between the two germline ends. This CDR3 contains 13 residues. CDR1 and CDR2 (germline): KGHSH, LQKENI. The CDR3 sequence: CASSPGGNTEAFF. CDR3 in DNA: TGTGCCAGCTCACCGGGGGGGAACACTGAAGCTTTCTTT.

V usage is TRBV18 and J usage is TRBJ1-3; perhaps TRBD1 as D (5 bases). V lost 3 bases and J 2 bases, leaving 8 bases between the germline ends. The CDR3 totals 14 residues. CDR1 and CDR2 from the germline V gene are KGHSH and LQKENI. This CDR3 reads CASSPGTAGNTIYF. For the CDR3, the DNA is TGTGCCAGCTCACCGGGGACGGCTGGAAACACCATATATTTT.

This chain joins TRBV5-6 and TRBJ2-3, with D uncertain. CDR1 SGHDT and CDR2 YYEEEE come from the germline V gene. The ends were cut back, 1 base at V and 4 bases at J, with 4 bases in the middle. This CDR3 contains 12 residues. CDR3 sequence (DNA): TGTGCCAGCAGCTTGCTCCCAGATACGCAGTATTTT. Translated, it gives CASSLLPDTQYF. The complete variable domain, with remaining parts taken from reference TRBV5-6 and TRBJ2-3, reads DAGVTQSPTHLIKTRGQQVTLRCSPKSGHDTVSWYQQALGQGPQFIFQYYEEEERQRGNFPDRFSGHQFPNYSSELNVNALLLGDSALYLCASSLLPDTQYFGPGTRLTVL.

The V call is TRBV19, the J call TRBJ2-2; 8 positions match TRBD1. V shed 5 bases, J shed 2 bases, and the junction held 4 bases outside the gene matches. The CDR3 extends over 15 amino acids. CDR1 and CDR2 from the germline V gene are LNHDA and SQIVND (reference sequence). CDR3 amino acids: CASSARGLNTGELFF. The CDR3 DNA is TGTGCCAGTAGTGCCAGGGGGCTAAACACCGGGGAGCTGTTTTTT.

CDR3 amino acids: CASSYVGARSRYGYTF. CDR3 DNA sequence: TGTGCCAGCAGTTACGTGGGTGCCAGGTCTCGATATGGCTACACCTTC. The V gene is TRBV6-6, the J gene TRBJ1-2; D remains unclear. Germline assignment: CDR1 MNHNY and CDR2 SVGAGI (reference sequence). Trimming took 2 bases from V and 5 from J, leaving 18 bases between them. There are 16 residues in the CDR3.

The genes are TRBV5-4 and TRBJ1-6; D unresolved. The CDR3 loop spans 15 amino acids. V lost 0 bases to trimming and J lost 10 bases, with 14 bases between them. In germline, CDR1 is SGHNT, CDR2 YYREEE (reference sequence). The CDR3 region has the DNA TGTGCCAGCAGCTTGGAGGGCCAAATAGGGTCACCCCTCCACTTT. Protein product: CASSLEGQIGSPLHF.

The rearrangement uses TRBV5-6 and TRBJ2-5; 10 bases agree with TRBD1. Germline V lookup: CDR1 SGHDT, CDR2 YYEEEE. Trimming cost V 6 bases and J 4 bases; bases outside gene matches: 9. The CDR3 loop spans 15 amino acids. In DNA form, the CDR3 reads TGTGCCAGCACCTCCGGGACAGGGGTTAGAGAGACCCAGTACTTC. Its protein product is CASTSGTGVRETQYF.

The sample holds one count of this clone. This chain connects TRBV4-1 to TRBJ2-6; TRBD2 matches at 7 bases. The CDR3 is made up of 17 amino acids. With 1 base clipped from V and 4 bases from J, the junction kept 7 bases outside the gene matches. Germline CDR1 MGHRA, CDR2 YSYEKL. The CDR3 nucleotides read TGCGCCAGCAGCCAAGCGTACCCTAGCGGAGGGGCCAACGTCCTGACTTTC. Residues: CASSQAYPSGGANVLTF.

This chain joins TRBV18 and TRBJ1-2; tentative D call: TRBD1 (6 bases). The CDR3 totals 15 residues. The ends were cut back, 3 bases at V and 8 bases at J, with 19 bases in the middle. Germline lookup yields CDR1 KGHSH and CDR2 LQKENI. The CDR3 is CASSPSTGTRRGYTF. The CDR3 region has the DNA TGTGCCAGCTCACCGTCAACAGGGACGCGGCGAGGCTACACCTTC.

The chain uses TRBV7-2 and TRBJ1-5; D unresolved. Germline V gene lookup returns CDR1 SGHTA and CDR2 FQGNSA. Trimming removed 5 bases from V and 0 bases from J, with 14 bases in between. The CDR3 extends over 16 amino acids. CDR3 in amino acids: CASSRVGSYSNQPQHF. The CDR3 nucleotides read TGTGCCAGCAGCAGAGTCGGCAGCTATAGCAATCAGCCCCAGCATTTT.

The gene calls are TRBV7-2 and TRBJ1-2; 10 bases agree with TRBD1. The CDR3 contains 14 residues. The V segment lost 5 bases and the J segment 4 bases; nucleotides outside the gene matches: 4. Germline-derived CDR1 and CDR2 are SGHTA and FQGNSA. The CDR3: CASSPGQGPYGYTF. CDR3 DNA: TGTGCCAGCAGCCCGGGACAGGGGCCCTATGGCTACACCTTC. The full variable domain, its missing parts supplied by reference TRBV7-2 and TRBJ1-2, is GAGVSQSPSNKVTEKGKDVELRCDPISGHTALYWYRQSLGQGLEFLIYFQGNSAPDKSGLPSDRFSAERTGGSVSTLTIQRTQQEDSAVYLCASSPGQGPYGYTFGSGTRLTVV.